Below, 28 T cell receptor beta chains from the same sample are listed, as sequenced in a study of OX40 agonist ivuxolimab in advanced cancers. Libraries were made using the immunoSEQ multiplex PCR assay. TCRdb mirrors the immuneACCESS table, restricted to in-frame sequences. Some clones are absent from its copies; in checked studies, under half trace to an unresolved V gene, and the reason for the others is unknown. This sample lists fewer than 50,000 clones; 88% were detected once. Jointly, the top ten make up approximately 52% of the sample. Specimen: CD4+ or CD8+ T cells sorted from blood, collected in a trial of the OX40 agonist ivuxolimab. The source of these receptors is an adult with an advanced solid tumor such as melanoma, head and neck, liver or kidney cancer.

The chain carries TRBV7-2 and TRBJ2-7; D gene unclear. CDR1 is SGHTA, CDR2 FQGNSA, per germline. Trimming cost V 7 bases and J 0 bases, with 13 bases left between them. This CDR3 has 14 amino acids. The CDR3 protein is CASIPDLFSYEQYF. The DNA for the CDR3 is TGTGCCAGCATACCCGACTTGTTCTCCTACGAGCAGTACTTC.

V gene TRBV6-5 combines with J gene TRBJ1-4; 10 nucleotides agree with TRBD1. The V gene's germline CDR1 is MNHEY and CDR2 SVGAGI. The CDR3 contains 13 residues. The V gene end was trimmed by 7 bases and the J gene end by 8 bases; junction bases not matched to a gene: 4. CDR3 nucleotide sequence: TGTGCCAGCACCGGGACAGGGGACGAAAAACTGTTTTTT. It yields the protein CASTGTGDEKLFF.

This chain uses TRBV7-9 with TRBJ2-7, with D maybe TRBD1 (5 bases). The CDR3 extends over 11 amino acids. Trimming cost V 8 bases and J 4 bases, with 9 bases left between them. Germline CDR1 reads SEHNR; CDR2 reads FQNEAQ (reference sequence). CDR3 DNA: TGTGCCAGCGAGACAGAGTACGAGCAGTACTTC. Translation: CASETEYEQYF.

The rearrangement links TRBV11-3 to TRBJ2-2, with 8 bases lining up with TRBD1. Germline V gene lookup returns CDR1 SGHNT and CDR2 YENEEA. The CDR3 runs to 15 residues. V lost 9 bases and J lost 5; bases outside the gene matches: 11. The CDR3 bases are TGTGCCAGTCGAACCAGGGGGCCCCTGACCGGGGAGCTGTTTTTT. It is translated as CASRTRGPLTGELFF.

The rearrangement joins TRBV27 to TRBJ2-3; the D gene is possibly TRBD2 (5 bases). Trimming shortened V by 6 bases and J by 6 bases, and 16 bases separated the two germline ends. The length of the CDR3 is 14 residues. Germline CDR1 MNHEY, CDR2 SMNVEV (reference sequence). CDR3: CASRRRAWTDTQYF. Written as DNA, the CDR3 is TGTGCCAGCAGAAGGCGGGCGTGGACCGATACGCAGTATTTT.

The chain has TRBV5-1 and TRBJ2-3; 10 bases agree with TRBD1. The germline V gene has CDR1 SGHRS and CDR2 YFSETQ. This CDR3 is built from 15 residues. The V segment lost 4 bases and the J segment 2 bases; nucleotides outside the gene matches: 4. CDR3 nucleotides: TGCGCCAGCAGCCCAGGGACAGGGGTCACAGATACGCAGTATTTT. Amino acid sequence: CASSPGTGVTDTQYF. Full variable domain (outside the CDR3, taken from reference TRBV5-1 and TRBJ2-3): KAGVTQTPRYLIKTRGQQVTLSCSPISGHRSVSWYQQTPGQGLQFLFEYFSETQRNKGNFPGRFSGRQFSNSRSEMNVSTLELGDSALYLCASSPGTGVTDTQYFGPGTRLTVL.

The chain has TRBV6-1 and TRBJ1-2; 7 bases map to TRBD1. Germline CDR1 is MNHNS and CDR2 is SASEGT. V shed 6 bases and J 7 bases; nucleotides not matched to a gene: 14. The CDR3 extends over 15 amino acids. The CDR3 region has the DNA TGTGCCAGCAGAGTAACCGGGACAGTACTGGCTGGCTACACCTTC. Amino acid sequence: CASRVTGTVLAGYTF.

The J gene is TRBJ2-5, the V gene TRBV6-5; TRBD2 is a possible D gene (6 bases). Germline V CDR1 and CDR2: MNHEY, SVGAGI. The CDR3 is 15 amino acids. With 0 bases removed from V and 5 bases from J, the gap between germline ends came to 13 bases. DNA of the CDR3: TGTGCCAGCAGTTACTCTGGGCGTGGAGGGGAGACCCAGTACTTC. Its protein is CASSYSGRGGETQYF.

The J gene is TRBJ2-1, the V gene TRBV19, with TRBD2 identical over 7 bases. This CDR3 has 12 amino acids. V trimming: 3 bases; J trimming: 10 bases; junction bases outside the gene matches: 3. Germline-derived CDR1 and CDR2 are LNHDA and SQIVND (reference sequence). The CDR3 loop reads CASSIVGGEQFF. The CDR3 DNA reads TGTGCCAGTAGTATTGTCGGGGGGGAGCAGTTCTTC.

The V gene is TRBV5-8, the J gene TRBJ2-3; D gene unclear. The length of the CDR3 is 13 residues. Trimming cost V 0 bases and J 6 bases, with 8 bases left between them. Germline V gene lookup returns CDR1 SGHTS and CDR2 YDEGEE. The CDR3 reads CASSLAPLDTQYF. CDR3 coding DNA: TGTGCCAGCAGCTTGGCCCCACTTGATACGCAGTATTTT.

The chain is built from TRBV27 and TRBJ1-5; 11 nucleotides agree with TRBD1. The CDR3 runs to 17 residues. V lost 5 bases and J lost 1; bases outside the gene matches: 7. The V gene's germline CDR1 is MNHEY and CDR2 SMNVEV (reference sequence). The CDR3 reads CASSPRTGGVSNQPQHF. The DNA for the CDR3 is TGTGCCAGCAGTCCCCGGACAGGGGGCGTCAGCAATCAGCCCCAGCATTTT.

In the case of this clone: Germline and junction disagree at one end, which may indicate a read error. This rearrangement joins TRBV5-1 to TRBJ2-3, with a weak D call TRBD2 (5 bases). CDR1 is SGHRS and CDR2 is YFSETQ in the germline V gene. This CDR3 has 13 amino acids. The CDR3 coding sequence is TGCGCCAGCAGTTTGGACTCCACAGATACGCAGTATTTT. This sequence encodes CASSLDSTDTQYF.

The rearrangement uses TRBV2 and TRBJ2-7; 11 bases line up with TRBD2. The CDR3 sequence is 14 residues long. Germline CDR1 SNHLY, CDR2 FYNNEI. Trimming took 6 bases from V and 3 from J; bases not matched to a gene: 4. In DNA form, the CDR3 reads TGTGCCAGCAGGAGACTAGCGGGGTACTACGAGCAGTACTTC. It is translated as CASRRLAGYYEQYF.

The V gene is TRBV9, the J gene TRBJ2-5; 7 nucleotides agree with TRBD1. The V gene's germline CDR1 is SGDLS and CDR2 YYNGEE. This CDR3 is built from 13 residues. The trim removed 3 bases at V and 5 bases at J, leaving 4 bases unmatched. The CDR3 reads CASSGQGFETQYF. For the CDR3, the DNA is TGTGCCAGCAGCGGACAGGGATTCGAGACCCAGTACTTC.

The chain joins TRBV30 to TRBJ2-3, with TRBD2 identical over 9 bases. This CDR3 is 14 amino acids long. J was trimmed by 2 bases and V by 4 bases; bases with no gene match: 4. From germline, CDR1 is GTSNPN and CDR2 SVGIG (reference sequence). The CDR3: CAWTKGLATDTQYF. The CDR3 region has the DNA TGTGCCTGGACTAAGGGACTAGCCACAGATACGCAGTATTTT.

The rearrangement uses TRBV21-1 and TRBJ1-5. TRBV21-1 is shown as a pseudogene. The CDR3 contains 16 residues. In DNA form, the CDR3 reads TGTGCCAGCAGCAAAGTCTCGGGGGTGGCGTTTCAGCCCCAGCATTTT. This sequence encodes CASSKVSGVAFQPQHF.

This chain links TRBV7-8 with TRBJ1-3, with no clear D. The ends were cut back, 1 base at V and 2 bases at J, with 6 bases in the middle. The CDR3 spans 14 residues. The germline V gene has CDR1 SGHVS and CDR2 FQNEAQ. The CDR3, as DNA: TGTGCCAGCAGCTTAGTAGGGACTGGAAACACCATATATTTT. The encoded protein is CASSLVGTGNTIYF.

This chain connects TRBV7-9 to TRBJ2-5, with TRBD2 matching over 9 bases. The germline V gene encodes CDR1 SEHNR and CDR2 FQNEAQ (reference sequence). The CDR3 is 15 amino acids. After removal of 8 bases from V and 1 base from J, the junction contained 8 bases not matched to a gene. The CDR3 reads CASASGGLGQETQYF. The CDR3 DNA is TGTGCCAGCGCCAGCGGGGGGCTGGGCCAAGAGACCCAGTACTTC.

This clone was counted only a few times. This chain connects TRBV28 to TRBJ2-5; TRBD1 or TRBD2 may be the D gene (6 bases each). CDR3 size: 14 residues. V was shortened by 4 bases and J by 2 bases, with 11 bases between the two germline ends. CDR1 MDHEN and CDR2 SYDVKM come from the germline V gene. CDR3 amino acids: CASSSPGAQETQYF. CDR3 nucleotide sequence: TGTGCCAGCAGTTCCCCGGGGGCTCAAGAGACCCAGTACTTC.

This clone was observed many times. The chain combines TRBV6-5 with TRBJ1-5, with D perhaps matching TRBD1 (5 bases). Germline-derived CDR1 and CDR2 are MNHEY and SVGAGI. The CDR3 is made up of 13 amino acids. The V end was cut by 0 bases, the J end by 9 bases, with 9 bases between. The CDR3 DNA reads TGTGCCAGCAGTTACTCGGGGGAATGGCCCCAGCATTTT. Its protein product is CASSYSGEWPQHF.

The table lists this clone with a few counts. The J gene is TRBJ2-3, the V gene TRBV19; perhaps D is TRBD1 or TRBD2 (5 bases each). The CDR3 spans 14 residues. The germline CDR1 and CDR2 sequences are LNHDA and SQIVND (reference sequence). Trimming pared 1 base from V and 2 bases from J, leaving 7 bases between. The CDR3 DNA is TGTGCCAGTAGTATAGCGGGGCCCACAGATACGCAGTATTTT. Its translation is CASSIAGPTDTQYF.

The rearrangement joins TRBV5-6 to TRBJ2-7; D is unclear. The V gene lost 0 bases and the J gene lost 1 base, with 5 bases spanning the gap. CDR1 and CDR2 (germline): SGHDT, YYEEEE. The CDR3 covers 13 residues. CDR3 coding DNA: TGTGCCAGCAGCTTGGTGGGGTCCTACGAGCAGTACTTC. This gives the protein CASSLVGSYEQYF.

The V gene is TRBV11-2, the J gene TRBJ2-3, with D possibly TRBD1 on 5 matching bases. In germline, CDR1 is SGHAT, CDR2 FQNNGV. V was pared by 0 bases and J by 3 bases, with 7 bases between. The CDR3 length is 14 residues. The CDR3 DNA is TGTGCCAGCAGCTTAGATAAGGGGACAGATACGCAGTATTTT. It codes for CASSLDKGTDTQYF. The full variable domain, rest sourced from reference TRBV11-2 and TRBJ2-3, is EAGVAQSPRYKIIEKRQSVAFWCNPISGHATLYWYQQILGQGPKLLIQFQNNGVVDDSQLPKDRFSAERLKGVDSTLKIQPAKLEDSAVYLCASSLDKGTDTQYFGPGTRLTVL.

The chain uses TRBV6-5 and TRBJ1-2, with D uncertain. Germline V gene sequence: CDR1 MNHEY, CDR2 SVGAGI. CDR3 length: 16 amino acids. V shed 3 bases and J shed 6 bases, with 20 bases lying between them. For the CDR3, the DNA is TGTGCCAGCAGTTATTACGGGGTATCTTTTTCCGATGGCTACACCTTC. Amino acids: CASSYYGVSFSDGYTF.

This chain joins TRBV27 and TRBJ2-4; a possible D gene is TRBD1 (5 bases). This CDR3 is 17 amino acids long. The germline CDR1 and CDR2 sequences are MNHEY and SMNVEV (reference sequence). V was shortened by 4 bases and J by 0 bases, with 16 bases between the two germline ends. CDR3 coding DNA: TGTGCCAGCAGTTCCCGAAGGGGCGGTTTAGCCAAAAACATTCAGTACTTC. This sequence encodes CASSSRRGGLAKNIQYF.

The chain links TRBV14 to TRBJ2-7, with 8 bases aligning to TRBD1. From germline, CDR1 is SGHDN and CDR2 FVKESK. The CDR3 length is 14 residues. V shed 4 bases and J 1 base; nucleotides not matched to a gene: 3. CDR3 bases: TGTGCCAGCAGCCTTGGACAGGGATCCTACGAGCAGTACTTC. Amino acids: CASSLGQGSYEQYF.

This clone appeared a single time. The chain is built from TRBV6-5 and TRBJ2-7, with D maybe TRBD1 (5 bases). The CDR3 length is 11 residues. V gave up 5 bases and J gave up 4 bases, with 6 bases separating them. Germline lookup yields CDR1 MNHEY and CDR2 SVGAGI. The CDR3 bases are TGTGCCAGCAGTGCAGGGTACGAGCAGTACTTC. Protein: CASSAGYEQYF.

The chain carries TRBV21-1 and TRBJ2-7; TRBD1, the table's D call, was not compared with the DNA. TRBV21-1 is labeled a pseudogene. The CDR3 length is 14 residues. CDR3 sequence (DNA): TGTGCCAGCAGTTCCGGGACAGGGGCTTACGAGCAGTACTTC. Protein product: CASSSGTGAYEQYF.